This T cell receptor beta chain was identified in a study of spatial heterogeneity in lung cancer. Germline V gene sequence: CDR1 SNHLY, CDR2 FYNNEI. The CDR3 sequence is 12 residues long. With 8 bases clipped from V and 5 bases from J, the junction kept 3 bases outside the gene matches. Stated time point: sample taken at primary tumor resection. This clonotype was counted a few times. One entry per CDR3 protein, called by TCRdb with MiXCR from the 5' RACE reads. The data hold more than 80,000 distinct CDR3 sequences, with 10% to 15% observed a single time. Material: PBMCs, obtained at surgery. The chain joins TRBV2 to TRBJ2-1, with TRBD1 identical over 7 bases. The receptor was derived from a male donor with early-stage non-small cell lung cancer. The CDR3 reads CASDRENNEQFF. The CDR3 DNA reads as TGTGCCAGCGACAGGGAGAACAATGAGCAGTTCTTC.